The present T cell receptor beta chain was sequenced within a study of T cells after yellow fever vaccination. Study-level background: Those fractions that held only low numbers of cells were prepared using the SMART-Seq v4 Ultra Low Input RNA kit.

Study-wide findings and caveats: The booster saw the reappearance of most primary-vaccination clones (about 95% CD4, 70% to 90% CD8). Abundant bulk-population clonotypes could contaminate the FACS-sorted repertoires.

Trimming took 0 bases from V and 3 from J; bases not matched to a gene: 10. From germline, CDR1 is MNHEY and CDR2 SVGEGT. The length of the CDR3 is 17 residues. Remarks on this clonotype: The antigen remains undetermined.

A process of 5'RACE template switching, which added a universal primer site and UMIs, was used to make TCR cDNA. MiXCR, run by TCRdb on the 5' RACE reads, gives a single entry per CDR3 protein. Of 600,000 to 750,000 distinct CDR3 sequences listed, around 12% are singletons. Sequenced material: PBMCs, taken on the day of the yellow fever booster vaccination. This receptor was obtained from a man aged 30-40 years who received the YFV17D yellow fever vaccine. This rearrangement joins TRBV6-2 or TRBV6-3 to TRBJ2-7; 8 bases map to TRBD2. CDR3 loop: CASSYSTTGGAYYEQYF. In DNA, the CDR3 is TGTGCCAGCAGTTACTCAACGACCGGGGGGGCTTACTACGAGCAGTACTTC.